The clone carrying this T cell receptor beta chain has only one observation. Authors' data handling: Amplified reference gene primers provided the basis for estimating nucleated cell counts. Some clones are missing from TCRdb's copy, which holds only in-frame ones; the method was immunoSEQ multiplex PCR. From that table come the V and J calls and clone size; the DNA was used to work out D and trimming. The sample gives 130,000 to 150,000 clones, around nine tenths of which show up once; approximately 4% is in the top ten. CDR3 length equals 15 residues. The germline CDR1 and CDR2 sequences are KGHSH and LQKENI. The V end lost 3 bases, the J end lost 0 bases, and 9 bases lay between the germline ends. This record comes from a study of blood T cell repertoires in COVID-19.

The V call is TRBV18, the J call TRBJ1-3; no clear D gene. The specimen sequenced was peripheral blood. The receptor comes from a woman aged 40-49 years with acute or convalescent COVID-19. The CDR3 DNA reads TGTGCCAGCTCACCCCTGCAACACTCTGGAAACACCATATATTTT. It codes for CASSPLQHSGNTIYF.